Listed below are T cell receptor beta chains from one sample, sequenced in a study of regulatory T cells in long-lasting Graves disease. TCRdb itself ran the multiplex PCR reads through MiXCR, one entry per CDR3 protein. Among about 370,000 distinct CDR3 sequences listed, 15% to 19% were seen once. Sequencing used peripheral blood mononuclear cells (PBMCs), obtained at new diagnosis, from a patient treated with antithyroid drugs. The source of these receptors is a female donor with Graves disease. Both conserved end residues are part of each CDR3. A D gene is named only where the DNA matches it firmly. Expanded clones are given a class, and other clones once, few, many or no size at all.

-	-	TRBJ1-1	TRBV10-1	CASSEDTPGNTEAFF	TGCGCCAGCAGTGAGGACACTCCAGGGAACACTGAAGCTTTCTTT
many	-	TRBJ1-4	TRBV20-1	CSAIRASEEKLFF	TGCAGTGCGATCAGGGCTTCTGAGGAAAAACTGTTTTTT
many	-	TRBJ2-4	TRBV5-1	CASSPERPGEDRIQYF	TGCGCCAGCAGCCCCGAAAGGCCAGGGGAGGATCGCATTCAGTACTTC
-	TRBD2	TRBJ2-1	TRBV27	CASSSLRDYYNEQFF	TGTGCCAGCAGCTCACTCCGGGACTACTACAATGAGCAGTTCTTC
few	-	TRBJ2-2	TRBV6-2/TRBV6-3	CASSYPIRPGELFF	TGTGCCAGCAGTTACCCTATCCGGCCCGGGGAGCTGTTTTTT
few	-	TRBJ2-3	TRBV14	CASSQKKADTQYF	TGTGCCAGCAGCCAAAAGAAAGCAGATACGCAGTATTTT
many	-	TRBJ1-1	TRBV29-1	CSVHRNTEAFF	TGCAGCGTTCACAGGAACACTGAAGCTTTCTTT
-	TRBD2	TRBJ2-3	TRBV7-2	CASSATSAQADTQYF	TGTGCCAGCAGCGCCACTAGCGCGCAAGCGGATACGCAGTATTTT
few	-	TRBJ2-3	TRBV6-1	CASRDYVSDTQYF	TGTGCCAGCAGGGACTATGTCTCAGATACGCAGTATTTT
-	-	TRBJ1-6	TRBV5-4	CASSFQYFGSYNSPLHF	TGTGCCAGCAGCTTCCAATACTTCGGCTCCTATAATTCACCCCTCCACTTT
-	TRBD2	TRBJ2-7	TRBV18	CASSPNGERENYEQYF	TGTGCCAGCTCACCAAATGGCGAGCGGGAGAACTACGAGCAGTACTTC
few	-	TRBJ1-5	TRBV12-3/TRBV12-4	CASSLEGRFTSNQPQHF	TGTGCCAGCAGTTTAGAGGGAAGGTTTACAAGCAATCAGCCCCAGCATTTT
many	-	TRBJ2-3	TRBV20-1	CSARDTGWTDTQYF	TGCAGTGCTAGAGATACGGGGTGGACAGATACGCAGTATTTT
many	-	TRBJ2-2	TRBV20-1	CSAMRTSNTGELFF	TGCAGTGCTATGAGGACTTCGAACACCGGGGAGCTGTTTTTT
many	TRBD2	TRBJ2-3	TRBV5-4	CASRQGLVRTDTQYF	TGTGCCAGCAGACAGGGACTAGTTAGAACAGATACGCAGTATTTT
many	-	TRBJ1-1	TRBV4-1	CASSQPDRNTEAFF	TGCGCCAGCAGCCAACCGGACAGGAACACTGAAGCTTTCTTT
-	TRBD1	TRBJ1-2	TRBV5-6	CASSLYSFIAKPARKGQAFYGYTF	TGTGCCAGCAGCTTGTACTCATTTATAGCTAAACCGGCGCGGAAGGGACAGGCGTTCTATGGCTACACCTTC
few	-	TRBJ2-5	TRBV12-3/TRBV12-4	CASSSQGTDFGETQYF	TGTGCCAGCAGTTCGCAGGGCACGGACTTCGGAGAGACCCAGTACTTC
many	-	TRBJ2-3	TRBV9	CASSFQRSDTQYF	TGTGCCAGCAGCTTCCAAAGATCAGATACGCAGTATTTT
many	-	TRBJ1-1	TRBV2	CASRGDSVNTEAFF	TGTGCCAGCAGGGGGGACTCCGTGAACACTGAAGCTTTCTTT
few	-	TRBJ2-7	TRBV3-1	CASSPRRGRTTYEQYF	TGTGCCAGCAGCCCAAGACGGGGGAGGACAACCTACGAGCAGTACTTC
-	-	TRBJ2-7	TRBV4-3	CASSQGRSRYEQYF	TGCGCCAGCAGCCAAGGACGCTCACGTTACGAGCAGTACTTC
-	TRBD1	TRBJ1-6	TRBV28	CASNRGIYNSPLHF	TGTGCCAGCAACAGGGGGATCTATAATTCACCCCTCCACTTT
many	-	TRBJ2-3	TRBV5-1	CASSSGLATDTQYF	TGCGCCAGCAGCTCAGGACTCGCCACAGATACGCAGTATTTT
many	-	TRBJ1-2	TRBV12-3/TRBV12-4	CASRPQGRNYGYTF	TGTGCCAGCAGGCCCCAGGGGAGGAACTATGGCTACACCTTC
many	TRBD2	TRBJ2-5	TRBV6-1	CASMETSGSWETQYF	TGTGCCAGCATGGAAACTAGCGGGAGTTGGGAGACCCAGTACTTC
many	-	TRBJ1-2	TRBV7-2	CASSLATQNYGYTF	TGTGCCAGCAGCTTAGCGACCCAAAACTATGGCTACACCTTC
-	TRBD1	TRBJ2-2	TRBV10-3	CAIRGQGANTGELFF	TGTGCCATCAGGGGGCAGGGGGCGAACACCGGGGAGCTGTTTTTT
many	-	TRBJ2-2	TRBV3-1	CASRDQDRDTGELFF	TGTGCCAGCAGGGACCAGGACAGAGACACCGGGGAGCTGTTTTTT
-	-	TRBJ1-2	TRBV28	CASSLIGGYGYTF	TGTGCCAGCAGTTTAATCGGGGGCTATGGCTACACCTTC
many	-	TRBJ2-3	TRBV28	CASSFVAGTDTQYF	TGTGCCAGCAGTTTTGTGGCGGGCACAGATACGCAGTATTTT
few	TRBD1	TRBJ1-6	TRBV9	CASSVGQGGSPLHF	TGTGCCAGCAGCGTAGGACAGGGGGGTTCACCCCTCCACTTT
few	-	TRBJ1-1	TRBV6-1	CASSLWGSRSSATEAFF	TGTGCCAGCAGTCTTTGGGGCAGCCGCTCATCCGCAACTGAAGCTTTCTTT
many	-	TRBJ1-1	TRBV29-1	CSVSDLRAGGAFF	TGCAGCGTTTCAGACCTTCGGGCAGGTGGAGCTTTCTTT
-	-	TRBJ1-2	TRBV12-3/TRBV12-4	CASSFSGARGGYTF	TGTGCCAGCAGTTTCTCAGGGGCCCGAGGTGGCTACACCTTC
many	-	TRBJ2-7	TRBV30	CAWSVPRGNTYEQYF	TGTGCCTGGAGTGTACCGAGGGGAAATACCTACGAGCAGTACTTC
many	-	TRBJ1-2	TRBV29-1	CSVESRGLEYGYTF	TGCAGCGTAGAGTCCCGGGGCCTTGAGTATGGCTACACCTTC
many	-	TRBJ1-1	TRBV27	CASSFKGWTEAFF	TGTGCCAGCAGTTTCAAGGGATGGACTGAAGCTTTCTTT
-	TRBD2	TRBJ2-3	TRBV3-1	CASSPLAGGSTDTQYF	TGTGCCAGCAGCCCATTAGCGGGGGGCAGCACAGATACGCAGTATTTT
many	-	TRBJ2-7	TRBV28	CASSLPWAGSSYEQYF	TGTGCCAGCAGTTTACCTTGGGCAGGGAGCTCCTACGAGCAGTACTTC
many	-	TRBJ1-2	TRBV12-3/TRBV12-4	CASSLTINYGYTF	TGTGCCAGCAGTTTGACCATTAACTATGGCTACACCTTC
few	TRBD2	TRBJ2-2	TRBV6-1	CASRLAGVVTGELFF	TGTGCCAGCCGACTAGCGGGAGTGGTCACCGGGGAGCTGTTTTTT
few	TRBD1	TRBJ1-5	TRBV4-1	CASSQDFYTGGSLFLSQPQHF	TGCGCCAGCAGCCAAGATTTTTATACAGGGGGCTCCCTTTTTTTAAGTCAGCCCCAGCATTTT
-	-	TRBJ2-5	TRBV5-1	CASSLIEQETQYF	TGCGCCAGCAGCTTGATAGAGCAAGAGACCCAGTACTTC
many	-	TRBJ2-2	TRBV20-1	CSATRGAGTGELFF	TGCAGTGCCACGAGGGGGGCCGGCACCGGGGAGCTGTTTTTT
few	-	TRBJ1-6	TRBV27	CASRGSNNSPLHF	TGTGCCAGCAGAGGGTCTAATAATTCACCCCTCCACTTT
many	-	TRBJ1-3	TRBV30	CAWSTGVDGNTIYF	TGTGCCTGGAGCACCGGGGTGGACGGAAACACCATATATTTT
-	-	TRBJ2-2	TRBV12-3/TRBV12-4	CASSLIPFTRNTGELFF	TGTGCCAGCAGTTTGATTCCCTTTACTAGGAACACCGGGGAGCTGTTTTTT
many	TRBD1	TRBJ2-4	TRBV7-2	CASSLGQGRPLGNIQYF	TGTGCCAGCAGCTTGGGACAGGGGCGTCCCCTGGGAAACATTCAGTACTTC
many	-	TRBJ2-3	TRBV6-1	CASSEEGDSTDTQYF	TGTGCCAGCAGTGAGGAGGGGGATAGCACAGATACGCAGTATTTT
many	-	TRBJ2-5	TRBV5-1	CASSATGDLGTQYF	TGCGCCAGCAGCGCGACAGGCGACTTGGGTACCCAGTACTTC
many	TRBD2	TRBJ2-3	TRBV12-3/TRBV12-4	CASSKRVGAGGRDTQYF	TGTGCCAGCAGCAAAAGGGTTGGGGCTGGCGGGAGAGATACGCAGTATTTT
many	-	TRBJ2-2	TRBV12-3/TRBV12-4	CASSRLRELFF	TGTGCCAGCAGCCGCCTCCGGGAGCTGTTTTTT
many	TRBD2	TRBJ2-1	TRBV20-1	CSARQLAGGSACNEQFF	TGCAGTGCTAGACAACTAGCGGGAGGGAGTGCATGCAATGAGCAGTTCTTC
many	-	TRBJ1-2	TRBV7-2	CASNPGRPYGYTF	TGTGCCAGCAACCCGGGACGGCCGTATGGCTACACCTTC